This T cell receptor beta chain was sequenced for a study of blood T cells in healthy people across ages (dated by TCRdb to between 2014 and 2017). Turning to the overall study: Template switching captured roughly one uniquely barcoded TCR beta cDNA molecule per two T cells in model experiments. Age-related changes in TCR beta repertoire diversity were measured in the study by deep sequencing normalized with unique cDNA molecular identifiers. The donors were divided into four age groups: young (average around 15 years), middle-aged (almost 40), aged (around 67) and long-lived (around 87). To avoid experimental bias, donors of different ages were distributed randomly across sequencing lanes. For two donors (one aged 18 to 30 and one aged 80 or older), the study analyzed two additional independent replicas of 1 million unique cDNA reads from the same blood draw.

The donors were roughly 38 Caucasian individuals from Russia, aged roughly 6 to 100 years, who were systemically healthy. Each donor gave ten milliliters of peripheral blood, collected into EDTA-treated Vacutainer tubes. PBMCs were isolated by Ficoll-Paque density-gradient centrifugation, with at least 7 million obtained per sample. Total RNA, at least 6 micrograms per sample, was extracted from PBMCs with Trizol reagent. Naive CD45RAhigh/CD27high T cell percentages were measured by flow cytometry on a PBMC aliquot from every donor. There are a few counts of this clonotype. No antigen is known for it. No much larger clone is present one base from it, and per-base qualities are unavailable. Broader findings and caveats from the paper: Observed TCR beta diversity per million T cells fell roughly linearly with age, and a significant reduction was already apparent by age roughly 41. There was a strong correlation between observed TCR beta diversity and the percentage of naive T cells measured by flow cytometry. Compared with the aged group, the long-lived group had more naive CD4+ T cells, fewer expanded clones and increased TCR diversity, a pattern suggesting age selection. Estimates of total diversity based on one million sequenced T cells were regarded as lower bounds and as underestimates. Donor CMV infection status was unknown, potentially confounding age-related changes in expanded clonotypes. Since profiling was done on bulk unsorted PBMCs, naive and antigen-experienced compartments could not be conclusively compared.

The germline V gene (reference sequence) yields MNHNY for CDR1 and SVGAGI for CDR2. Reading from cysteine to phenylalanine, the CDR3 counts 12 amino acids. Only the CDR3 region is kept as DNA, spanning 36 bases read in frame from base 1. V sheds 6 bases and J sheds 8 bases, leaving 11 bases between their ends. The library was prepared using 5' RACE. TCRdb names Illumina HiSeq 2500 as the instrument used. A second PCR of about 7 to 12 cycles was run with a J-beta primer mix and a sample-barcoded 5' primer. Each TCR beta cDNA molecule received a unique molecular identifier from a template-switch 5' adaptor carrying 12 random nucleotides. At least 3 million CDR3-containing paired-end reads were obtained from each sample. All of the RNA was converted into first-strand cDNA using the Mint cDNA synthesis kit, with a TRBC-specific oligonucleotide serving as the primer. Following uracil-DNA glycosylase treatment, all cDNA underwent a first 18-cycle PCR with the universal primers M1SS and BC2_uni_R. Processing in the source paper ran as follows. For normalization, 1 million high-quality reads, each with a distinct molecular identifier, were randomly selected from each sample. Instead of being binned into consensus sequences, reads with shared molecular identifiers were discarded. MiTCR, with a Q25 quality threshold and the strictest error-elimination algorithm, was used for CDR3 identification, clonotype clustering and error correction. A nonparametric unseen species model with Euler transformation was used to estimate a lower bound on total TCR beta diversity. Through fastp at Q25 and MiXCR, TCRdb rebuilt clones from the public reads, retaining in-frame beta chains. When rows share a CDR3 protein, they turn into one entry using the most common DNA and genes. TCRdb, not the authors, supplied the V and J calls. This sample holds 1.5 million to 2 million distinct CDR3 sequences; about 49% were observed only once. The ten largest clones add up to approximately 2.1% of the sample.

The material sequenced was blood. This clonotype was sampled from a woman in her 40s in good health. Here the chain combines TRBV6-6 and TRBJ2-1, with no D gene named confidently. The CDR3 reads as follows: CASSRLVDEQFF. The DNA is TGTGCCAGCAGCCGGCTCGTCGATGAGCAGTTCTTC.